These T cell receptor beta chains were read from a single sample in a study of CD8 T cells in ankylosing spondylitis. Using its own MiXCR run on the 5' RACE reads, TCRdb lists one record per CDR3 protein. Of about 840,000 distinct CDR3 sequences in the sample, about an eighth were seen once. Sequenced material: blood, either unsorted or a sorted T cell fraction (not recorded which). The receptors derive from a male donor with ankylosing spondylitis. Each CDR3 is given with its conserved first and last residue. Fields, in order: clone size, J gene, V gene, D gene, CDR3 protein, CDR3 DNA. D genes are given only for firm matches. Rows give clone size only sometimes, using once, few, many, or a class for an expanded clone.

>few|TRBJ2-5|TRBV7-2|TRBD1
CASSPPRQGTGETQYF
TGTGCCAGCAGCCCTCCGAGACAGGGGACTGGGGAGACCCAGTACTTC
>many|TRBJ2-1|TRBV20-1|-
CSAPGPDRNEQFF
TGCAGTGCTCCGGGACCTGATCGAAATGAGCAGTTCTTC
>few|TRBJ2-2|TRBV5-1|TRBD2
CASSLLAGVSGELFF
TGCGCCAGCAGCCTATTAGCGGGAGTTTCCGGGGAGCTGTTTTTT
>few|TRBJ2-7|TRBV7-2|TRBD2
CASSLAYTSGGSYEQYF
TGTGCCAGCAGCTTAGCCTATACTAGCGGGGGCTCCTACGAGCAGTACTTC
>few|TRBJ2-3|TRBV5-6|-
CASSLRQALSRDTQYF
TGTGCCAGCAGCCTTCGACAGGCCCTTTCGAGGGATACGCAGTATTTT
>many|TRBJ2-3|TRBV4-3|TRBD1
CASSQLRTGSTDTQYF
TGCGCCAGCAGCCAACTGAGGACAGGGAGTACAGATACGCAGTATTTT
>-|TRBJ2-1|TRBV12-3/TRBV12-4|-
CASSLRDSRTEQFF
TGTGCCAGCAGTTTACGGGACTCTCGGACTGAGCAGTTCTTC
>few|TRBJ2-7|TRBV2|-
CASSEEGGPYEQYF
TGTGCCAGCAGTGAGGAGGGAGGCCCCTACGAGCAGTACTTC
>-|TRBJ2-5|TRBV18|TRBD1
CASSWSGQFETQYF
TGTGCCAGCTCATGGTCGGGACAGTTTGAGACCCAGTACTTC
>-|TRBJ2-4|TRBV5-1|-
CASSLDGRGNIQYF
TGCGCCAGCAGCTTGGATGGGCGAGGAAACATTCAGTACTTC
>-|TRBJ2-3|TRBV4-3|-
CASSPDPGDTQYF
TGCGCCAGCAGCCCGGACCCCGGGGATACGCAGTATTTT
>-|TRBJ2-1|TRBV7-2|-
CASSLGVQGGATEQFF
TGTGCCAGCAGCTTAGGGGTACAAGGGGGAGCTACTGAGCAGTTCTTC
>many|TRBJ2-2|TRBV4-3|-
CASSQEERRMTGELFF
TGCGCCAGCAGCCAAGAAGAGAGGCGGATGACCGGGGAGCTGTTTTTT
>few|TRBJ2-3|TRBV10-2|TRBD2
CASRGGGSDTQYF
TGCGCCAGCAGGGGGGGGGGTAGTGATACGCAGTATTTT
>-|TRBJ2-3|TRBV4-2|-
CASSEGLFRTDTQYF
TGTGCCAGCAGCGAAGGACTGTTTCGTACAGATACGCAGTATTTT
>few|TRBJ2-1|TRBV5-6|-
CASSSWAALIYNEQFF
TGTGCCAGCAGCTCCTGGGCCGCCTTAATATACAATGAGCAGTTCTTC
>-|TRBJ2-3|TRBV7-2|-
CASSLVGSSTAQYF
TGTGCCAGCAGCTTAGTAGGCTCCAGCACAGCGCAGTATTTT
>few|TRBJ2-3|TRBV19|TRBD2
CASSIASGSGTDTQYF
TGTGCCAGTAGTATCGCTAGCGGGAGCGGCACAGATACGCAGTATTTT
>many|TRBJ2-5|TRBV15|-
CATSSNGFTFQETQYF
TGTGCCACCAGCAGTAACGGTTTCACTTTCCAAGAGACCCAGTACTTC
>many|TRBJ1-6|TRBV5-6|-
CASTAWGVYSPLHF
TGTGCCAGCACGGCGTGGGGAGTTTATTCACCCCTCCACTTT
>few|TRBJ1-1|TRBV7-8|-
CASSGIGVWGTEAFF
TGTGCCAGCAGCGGGATCGGGGTCTGGGGCACTGAAGCTTTCTTT
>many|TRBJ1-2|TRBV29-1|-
CSVSGVDYGYTF
TGCAGCGTTTCGGGTGTGGACTATGGCTACACCTTC
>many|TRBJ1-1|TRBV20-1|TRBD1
CSAESRDRGDTEAFF
TGCAGTGCAGAGAGCAGGGACAGGGGTGACACTGAAGCTTTCTTT
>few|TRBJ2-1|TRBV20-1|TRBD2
CSAIPGTSDYNEQFF
TGCAGTGCTATACCCGGGACTAGCGACTACAATGAGCAGTTCTTC
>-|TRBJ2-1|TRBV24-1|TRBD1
CATRQGSSYNEQFF
TGTGCCACCAGACAGGGGAGCTCCTACAATGAGCAGTTCTTC
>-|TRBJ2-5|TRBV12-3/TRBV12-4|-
CASNLGDRDQETQYF
TGTGCCAGCAACTTGGGGGATAGGGATCAAGAGACCCAGTACTTC
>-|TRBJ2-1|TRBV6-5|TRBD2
CASSYYGLAGENEQFF
TGTGCCAGCAGTTACTACGGACTAGCGGGAGAGAATGAGCAGTTCTTC
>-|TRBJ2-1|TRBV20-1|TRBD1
CSARQGMDEQFF
TGCAGTGCTCGACAGGGGATGGATGAGCAGTTCTTC
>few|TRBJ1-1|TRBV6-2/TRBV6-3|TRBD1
CASSFDREESEAFF
TGTGCCAGCAGTTTTGACAGGGAGGAATCTGAAGCTTTCTTT
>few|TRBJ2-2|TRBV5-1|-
CASTPITPNTGELFF
TGCGCCAGCACCCCTATTACACCGAACACCGGGGAGCTGTTTTTT
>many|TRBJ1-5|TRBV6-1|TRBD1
CASSRQGVGNQPQHF
TGTGCCAGCAGTCGACAGGGCGTAGGCAATCAGCCCCAGCATTTT
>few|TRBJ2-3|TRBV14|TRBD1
CASSQTGTGFTGTQYF
TGTGCCAGCAGCCAAACCGGGACAGGGTTTACGGGTACGCAGTATTTT
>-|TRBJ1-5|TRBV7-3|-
CASSLENNQPQHF
TGTGCCAGCAGCTTGGAGAACAATCAGCCCCAGCATTTT
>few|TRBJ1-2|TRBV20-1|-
CSPRADNYGYTF
TGCAGTCCCCGGGCAGACAACTATGGCTACACCTTC
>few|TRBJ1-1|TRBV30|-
CAWSGWGGAEAFF
TGTGCCTGGAGTGGCTGGGGGGGAGCTGAAGCTTTCTTT
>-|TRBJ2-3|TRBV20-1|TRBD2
CRGSSGVTDTQYF
TGCAGGGGGTCTAGCGGCGTCACAGATACGCAGTATTTT
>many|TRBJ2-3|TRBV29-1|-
CSVELDSTDTQYF
TGCAGCGTTGAACTTGACAGCACAGATACGCAGTATTTT
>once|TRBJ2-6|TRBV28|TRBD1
CASSSDRGLAGANVLTF
TGTGCCAGCAGTTCGGACAGGGGGCTTGCGGGGGCCAACGTCCTGACTTTC
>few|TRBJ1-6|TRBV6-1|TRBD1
CASRRQGGSSPLHF
TGTGCCAGCAGGCGACAGGGCGGGAGTTCACCCCTCCACTTT
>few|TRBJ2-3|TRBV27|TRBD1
CASNPDREPSTDTQYF
TGTGCCAGCAACCCCGACAGGGAACCTAGCACAGATACGCAGTATTTT
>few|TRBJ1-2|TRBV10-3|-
CAISETGGGYTF
TGTGCCATCAGTGAAACCGGGGGTGGCTACACCTTC
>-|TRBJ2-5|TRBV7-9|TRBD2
CASSSGLAEKETQYF
TGTGCCAGCAGCTCGGGACTAGCGGAAAAAGAGACCCAGTACTTC
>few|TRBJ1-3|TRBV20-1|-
CIAAAGSGNTIYF
TGCATAGCCGCTGCGGGGTCTGGAAACACCATATATTTT
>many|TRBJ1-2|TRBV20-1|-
CSARSGPNYGYTF
TGCAGTGCTAGATCAGGGCCGAACTATGGCTACACCTTC
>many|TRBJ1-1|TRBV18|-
CASSPLAGNTEAFF
TGTGCCAGCAGCCCCCTTGCAGGGAACACTGAAGCTTTCTTT
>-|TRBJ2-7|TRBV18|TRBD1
CASSPGQGFAYEQYF
TGTGCCAGCTCACCGGGACAGGGGTTTGCCTACGAGCAGTACTTC
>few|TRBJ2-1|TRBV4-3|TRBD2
CASSQEWLAGGPVYNEQFF
TGCGCCAGCAGCCAAGAATGGCTAGCGGGAGGGCCGGTCTACAATGAGCAGTTCTTC
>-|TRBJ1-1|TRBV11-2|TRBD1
CASSSGDRGYTEAFF
TGTGCCAGCAGCTCGGGGGACAGAGGGTACACTGAAGCTTTCTTT